These 13 T cell receptor beta chains were all obtained from the same sample, sequenced in a study of graft-versus-host responses after intestinal transplantation. TCRdb's table, derived via immunoSEQ multiplex PCR, lists solely in-frame clones and lacks some. The data contain more than 85,000 clones, approximately 82% of them singletons. These receptors have no known antigen. The material was unstimulated CD4+ T cells sorted from spleen or lymph node cells, obtained before intestinal transplant. The receptors stem from a human donor who received an intestinal transplant.

The chain is built from TRBV5-1 and TRBJ2-7; the D gene is possibly TRBD2 (5 bases). CDR3 size: 15 residues. V gave up 3 bases and J gave up 9 bases, with 22 bases separating them. The germline CDR1 and CDR2 sequences are SGHRS and YFSETQ. The CDR3 DNA is TGCGCCAGCAGCTCGGACTTTCCTGATACTGTGGGGCAGTACTTC. Translated: CASSSDFPDTVGQYF.

V gene TRBV19 combines with J gene TRBJ2-4, with TRBD1 identical over 8 bases. Germline CDR1 reads LNHDA; CDR2 reads SQIVND (reference sequence). This CDR3 spans 12 amino acids. The V gene end was trimmed by 4 bases and the J gene end by 8 bases; junction bases not matched to a gene: 1. The CDR3 bases are TGTGCCAGTAGTAACAGGGGGGACATTCAGTACTTC. This encodes CASSNRGDIQYF.

This clone was seen only a few times. V and J are TRBV5-6 and TRBJ2-2; 11 bases fit TRBD2. There are 16 residues in the CDR3. V trimming: 2 bases; J trimming: 4 bases; junction bases outside the gene matches: 4. The germline V gene encodes CDR1 SGHDT and CDR2 YYEEEE. The CDR3 loop is CASSLILAGATGELFF. The CDR3 DNA reads TGTGCCAGCAGCTTAATACTAGCGGGAGCCACCGGGGAGCTGTTTTTT.

This sequence joins TRBV5-1 and TRBJ2-3, with D possibly being TRBD2 (5 bases). CDR3 size: 14 residues. Germline V lookup: CDR1 SGHRS, CDR2 YFSETQ. V lost 2 bases and J 5 bases, leaving 12 bases between the germline ends. CDR3 in amino acids: CASSLEGPGDTQYF. CDR3 nucleotides: TGCGCCAGCAGCTTAGAGGGTCCGGGAGATACGCAGTATTTT.

This clone was picked up a small number of times. At the DNA level, this CDR3 is encoded by other sequences in the same sample as well. This chain connects TRBV2 to TRBJ2-7; D may be TRBD2 (7 bases). The V and J ends lost 7 bases and 7 bases respectively, with 11 bases between them. CDR3 length equals 11 residues. Per germline, CDR1 SNHLY and CDR2 FYNNEI. This CDR3 reads CASIRGGEQYF. As DNA, the CDR3 is TGTGCCAGCATCAGGGGAGGGGAGCAGTACTTC.

V and J are TRBV10-2 and TRBJ1-5; D not resolved. Germline V CDR1 and CDR2: WSHSY, SAAADI. Trimming shortened V by 0 bases and J by 4 bases, and 7 bases separated the two germline ends. The CDR3 spans 14 residues. CDR3 region: CASSESGENQPQHF. For the CDR3, the DNA is TGCGCCAGCAGTGAGTCGGGAGAGAATCAGCCCCAGCATTTT.

J is TRBJ2-1 and V is TRBV15; the match to TRBD2 covers 7 bases. CDR1 is LNHNV, CDR2 YYDKDF, per germline (reference sequence). After removal of 0 bases from V and 8 bases from J, the junction contained 7 bases not matched to a gene. The CDR3 loop spans 15 amino acids. The CDR3 DNA follows: TGTGCCACCAGCAGAGAATTTGGGACTAACTATGAGCAGTTCTTC. Its protein product is CATSREFGTNYEQFF.

J is TRBJ2-7 and V is TRBV19; TRBD2 matches 7 bases. Per germline, CDR1 LNHDA and CDR2 SQIVND (reference sequence). Trimming at V came to 7 bases and at J to 4 bases, leaving 10 bases not matched to a gene. The CDR3 sequence is 14 residues long. The CDR3 reads CASTKTWGGYEQYF. In DNA form, the CDR3 reads TGTGCCAGTACGAAGACTTGGGGGGGGTACGAGCAGTACTTC.

This chain connects TRBV5-1 to TRBJ2-7; 10 nucleotides line up with TRBD1. The CDR3 is made up of 15 amino acids. The ends lost 0 bases at V and 4 bases at J; junction bases unmatched: 4. Germline CDR1 SGHRS, CDR2 YFSETQ. For the CDR3, the DNA is TGCGCCAGCAGCTTGGGCTGGACAGGGGGATACGAGCAGTACTTC. It encodes CASSLGWTGGYEQYF.

The chain recombines TRBV11-2 with TRBJ2-3; 9 bases line up with TRBD2. This CDR3 is 16 amino acids long. Per the germline V gene, CDR1 is SGHAT and CDR2 is FQNNGV. The junction had 6 bases not matched to a gene; V was cut back by 5 bases and J by 0 bases. The CDR3, as DNA: TGTGCCAGCAGCACCAATAGCGGGGGAAGCACAGATACGCAGTATTTT. Protein product: CASSTNSGGSTDTQYF.

The gene calls are TRBV6-5 and TRBJ2-2; 7 bases line up with TRBD2. The V and J ends lost 6 bases and 0 bases, in that order; junction bases with no gene match: 4. The germline CDR1 and CDR2 sequences are MNHEY and SVGAGI. This CDR3 region has 15 residues. The CDR3, as DNA: TGTGCCAGCAGATGGGGGGGGGCGAACACCGGGGAGCTGTTTTTT. This sequence encodes CASRWGGANTGELFF.

This clone was seen only once. The chain carries TRBV5-4 and TRBJ1-4, with D uncertain. V lost 1 base and J 4 bases, leaving 5 bases between the germline ends. The length of the CDR3 is 13 residues. Germline CDR1 SGHNT, CDR2 YYREEE (reference sequence). The CDR3 sequence is CASSLKSNEKLFF. The CDR3, as DNA: TGTGCCAGCAGCTTGAAGAGTAATGAAAAACTGTTTTTT. The entire variable domain, with the rest obtained from reference TRBV5-4 and TRBJ1-4, is as follows: ETGVTQSPTHLIKTRGQQVTLRCSSQSGHNTVSWYQQALGQGPQFIFQYYREEENGRGNFPPRFSGLQFPNYSSELNVNALELDDSALYLCASSLKSNEKLFFGSGTQLSVL.

This sequence joins TRBV28 and TRBJ1-4; perhaps TRBD1 as D (6 bases). The CDR3 totals 15 residues. In germline, CDR1 is MDHEN, CDR2 SYDVKM. V gave up 4 bases and J gave up 6 bases, with 15 bases separating them. The CDR3 loop is CASSSTGTADEKLFF. In nucleotides, the CDR3 is TGTGCCAGCAGTTCCACAGGGACGGCGGATGAAAAACTGTTTTTT.